This T cell receptor beta chain derives from a study of shared clonotypes between healthy human individuals (dated by TCRdb to the early 2020s). About the full investigation: The cohort included three men and a couple of women between 18 and 49 years of age. Libraries were prepared and TCR repertoires were sequenced by different laboratories using diverse techniques, in order to increase sequencing depth and limit assay-specific biases. For each donor, CD4 naive and CD4 memory were each run on three plates, CD8 naive on two plates, and CD8 memory on one plate. Per donor, leukapheresis produced somewhere between about 0.94 and 8.9 billion PBMCs. To estimate repertoire size and how much clonotypes are shared between individuals, the study performed deep sequencing of blood TCR repertoires from roughly five healthy adults. Overall study outcomes, separate from this receptor: Because the study included a small number of donors, the genetic and exposure-history diversity represented was limited. Clonotypes shared by all four sorted-subset donors showed higher generation probabilities than non-shared clonotypes. Across a handful of donors, around 5% of naive CD4, roughly 3.3% of naive CD8, 2.3% of memory CD4, and under 0.45% of memory CD8 clonotypes were shared. Naive subsets generally had larger estimated clonotype richness than memory subsets. Rarefaction of sorted-subset datasets indicated incomplete sequencing despite the large sequencing depth. Sampling was limited to blood, and TCR repertoires in tissue likely differ from TCR repertoires in blood. Pairwise subsampling led to the expectation that sequencing depth would affect the degree of clonotype sharing among donors.

Using the deep immunoSEQ assay, multiplex PCR amplified TCR CDR3 regions from genomic DNA. Genomic DNA extracted from each cell subset was distributed evenly over all wells of several immunoSEQ 96-well plates, and each plate served as one replicate. For sorted subsets, roughly 190 ng of genomic DNA, equivalent to 25,000 to 35,000 T cell genomes, went into each replicate PCR. The purified libraries were quantified using a Qubit 3.0 fluorometer, sized with a Bioanalyzer 2100, and then quantified again using the KAPA Library Quantification kit. A separate single-read 150-cycle Illumina NextSeq 550 flow cell was used to sequence each immunoSEQ 96-well plate. The paper's processing steps were these. Because the immunoSEQ output held only junctional sequences and lacked quality scores, the filtering could not match the filtering applied to full-length reads. To assign V/J genes and CDR3, sequences were annotated using PyIR, a Python wrapper for IgBLAST v1.9, with IMGT germline references. Reads were removed for weak V/J assignments (E-value above 1e-6), missing CDR3, stop codons, out-of-frame junctions, or ambiguous translated residues. V3J clonotypes were defined by identical inferred V gene, J gene, and CDR3 amino acid sequence. To compute the percentage overlap between repertoires, the number of shared unique clonotypes was divided by the size of the smaller repertoire. Repertoire richness was assessed with RTK rarefaction, the Chao1 estimator, and Recon v2.1 estimates of unobserved clonotypes. Generation probabilities for all TCRbeta clonotypes obtained by the gDNA method from a handful of donors were computed using OLGA. TCRdb's version of the immuneACCESS table is confined to in-frame rearrangements and falls short of the full clone set. An unresolved V gene accounts for under half of the shortfall where checked; the remainder is of unknown origin. From that table come the V and J calls and clone size; the DNA was used to work out D and trimming. In this sample the table shows over 800,000 clones, almost 95% of which occur a single time. The ten largest clones represent 24% of the sample.

For the CD8 naive samples, CD45RO-negative cells were positively selected for CCR7, yielding a CD45RA+CCR7+ population from which TemRA cells were excluded. Healthy HIV-negative adults with no recently reported acute infections or vaccinations were included as donors. Every donor was a Caucasian adult residing in Nashville, Tennessee, USA. After blood collection by leukapheresis, PBMCs were isolated using Ficoll-Histopaque density gradient centrifugation and then cryopreserved in the vapor phase of liquid nitrogen. Analytical flow cytometry was used to check the purity and quantity of every magnetically sorted T cell population. From each sorted fraction, genomic DNA was isolated and quantified by UV absorbance on a Nanodrop 2000c. Remarks on this clone: Its cognate antigen has yet to be identified. No much larger clonotype is one base removed from it; base qualities were not supplied.

The CDR3, from cysteine to phenylalanine, totals 15 residues. The DNA shown is the 45-base CDR3, in frame from base 1. Trimming takes 2 bases off V and 4 bases off J; junction bases not matched to a gene: 2. Taken from the germline V gene (reference sequence), the CDR1 and CDR2 loops are MNHNY and SVGAGI. The sample was naive CD8+ T cells sorted from blood. Reading the label with the study, this specimen's cell subset or site is: CD45RA+CCR7+. The chain is made from TRBV6-6 and TRBJ1-3; 10 nucleotides in the junction match TRBD1. The clonotype comes from a man in his thirties or forties in good health. At the DNA level, the sequence is TGTGCCAGCAGTTACGGGACAGGGGCCGGAAACACCATATATTTT. It is translated as CASSYGTGAGNTIYF.